Below, 3 T cell receptor beta chains from the same sample are listed, as sequenced in a study of CXCR3-negative and CXCR3-positive naive CD8 T cells. Which antigens these TCRs recognize remains unknown. Overall study results and limits: Hydrophobicity of TRB CDR3s was greater in CXCR3-positive naive cells than in CXCR3-negative naive cells.

Researchers prepared the TRB cDNA libraries using 5' RACE with UMI labels. TCRdb reanalyzed the 5' RACE reads and collapses them to one entry per CDR3 protein, without DNA. The sample's table shows around 65,000 distinct CDR3 sequences. The sequenced sample was naive CXCR3+ CD8+ T cells from blood. Subset denoted: CD45RO-CCR7+CD27+CD95- naive CD8+ T cells expressing CXCR3 (TNR3+). These receptors were obtained from a human donor in good health. Some clones in this sample may be carry-over from other donors' samples.

This chain connects TRBV7-8 to TRBJ2-1. The CDR3 runs 16 residues. CDR1 is SGHVS and CDR2 is FQNEAQ in the germline V gene. The CDR3 is CASSLVYTISYNEQFF.

The J gene is TRBJ2-3, the V gene TRBV7-3; absent DNA, TCRdb's TRBD2 call cannot be checked. The germline CDR1 and CDR2 sequences are SGHTA and FQGTGA. CDR3 length: 16 amino acids. The CDR3 sequence: CASSLTASGYTDTQYF.

The chain employs TRBV30 and TRBJ2-7; TCRdb calls TRBD2, which cannot be checked without DNA. The CDR3 spans 15 residues. Germline V gene sequence: CDR1 GTSNPN, CDR2 SVGIG (reference sequence). The CDR3 reads CAWSPGVAGGYEQYF. The complete variable domain, with remaining parts taken from reference TRBV30 and TRBJ2-7, reads SQTIHQWPATLVQPVGSPLSLECTVEGTSNPNLYWYRQAAGRGLQLLFYSVGIGQISSEVPQNLSASRPQDRQFILSSKKLLLSDSGFYLCAWSPGVAGGYEQYFGPGTRLTVT.